The clone carrying this TCR beta chain was detected only once. Its cognate antigen is unknown. These data belong to a study of vaccination effects on CD4 cells after COVID-19. Sequencing in the ViraFEST assay came after antigen-specific CD4+ T cells had been expanded with viral peptide pools, which were used to stimulate PBMC. Cultured cells yielded isolated CD4+ T cells after around 10 days. Vaccine recipients had no previous SARS-CoV-2 infection; their nucleocapsid antibodies were negative. Broader study findings: Marked contraction was observed in infection-induced and vaccine-induced clones late after vaccination.

Germline V lookup: CDR1 SQVTM, CDR2 ANQGSEA. Between the trimmed V and J ends, which lost 1 base and 2 bases, there was a span of 11 bases. This CDR3 contains 14 residues. Measured with immunoSEQ multiplex PCR; TCRdb has only the in-frame clones, and not every one. The profile shows 73,000 or so clones, 78% of them singletons. This chain connects TRBV29-1 to TRBJ2-5; TRBD1 might be the D (5 bases). The clonotype was recovered from a human donor who received a COVID-19 vaccine. Sequencing used CD4+ T cells from PBMCs cultured with SARS-CoV-2 spike peptides, obtained before COVID-19 vaccination. The CDR3 DNA reads TGCAGCGTTGAAGGGCAGGGATGGCAAGAGACCCAGTACTTC. Encoded protein: CSVEGQGWQETQYF. Using reference TRBV29-1 and TRBJ2-5 for the parts outside the CDR3, the full variable domain is SAVISQKPSRDICQRGTSLTIQCQVDSQVTMMFWYRQQPGQSLTLIATANQGSEATYESGFVIDKFPISRPNLTFSTLTVSNMSPEDSSIYLCSVEGQGWQETQYFGPGTRLLVL.